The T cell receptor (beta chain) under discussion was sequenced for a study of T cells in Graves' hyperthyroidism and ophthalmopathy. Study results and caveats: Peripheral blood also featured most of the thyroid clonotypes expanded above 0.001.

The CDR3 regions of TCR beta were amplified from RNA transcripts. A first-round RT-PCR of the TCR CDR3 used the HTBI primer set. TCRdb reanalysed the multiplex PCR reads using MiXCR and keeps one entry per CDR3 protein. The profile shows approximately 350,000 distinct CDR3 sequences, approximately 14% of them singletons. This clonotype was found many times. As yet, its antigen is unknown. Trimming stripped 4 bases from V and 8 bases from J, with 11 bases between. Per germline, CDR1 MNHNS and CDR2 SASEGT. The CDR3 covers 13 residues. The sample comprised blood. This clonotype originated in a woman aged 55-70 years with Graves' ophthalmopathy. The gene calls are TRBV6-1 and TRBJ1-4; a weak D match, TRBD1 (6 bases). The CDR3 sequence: CASSAPDSEKLFF. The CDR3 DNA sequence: TGTGCCAGCAGTGCCCCGGACAGCGAAAAACTGTTTTTT.